The clone carrying this T cell receptor (beta chain) was seen repeatedly, ten times or more. The antigen is not known. The authors incorporated unique molecular identifiers into the TCR beta cDNA libraries. Each sample of roughly 0.85 to 11 million input T cells yielded around 500,000 cDNA molecules, so each molecule approximated one T cell. One entry per CDR3 protein results from TCRdb running MiXCR on the PCR reads. This sample has hundreds of thousands of distinct CDR3 sequences, with roughly three fifths found just once. This sample was taken from a study of post-analysis software for immune sequencing data. General study results and limits: Patients used about 5 TRBV segments, including TRBV5-6, TRBV5-1 and TRBV20-1, more often than controls. Patients with multiple sclerosis recorded significantly lower normalized Chao1 diversity than controls, the study found.

The germline gives CDR1 SGHRS, CDR2 YFSETQ. V was cut by 0 bases and J by 1 base, with 8 bases left in between. CDR3 length equals 15 residues. The chain uses TRBV5-1 and TRBJ2-1; D perhaps matches TRBD1 (6 bases). The sample consisted of blood. The TCR originated in a girl between 2 and 10 years old with multiple sclerosis. The CDR3 DNA sequence: TGCGCCAGCAGCTTGGCGAGGGGGTCCTACAATGAGCAGTTCTTC. This encodes CASSLARGSYNEQFF. The full variable domain, in which reference TRBV5-1 and TRBJ2-1 provide the parts outside the CDR3, is KAGVTQTPRYLIKTRGQQVTLSCSPISGHRSVSWYQQTPGQGLQFLFEYFSETQRNKGNFPGRFSGRQFSNSRSEMNVSTLELGDSALYLCASSLARGSYNEQFFGPGTRLTVL.